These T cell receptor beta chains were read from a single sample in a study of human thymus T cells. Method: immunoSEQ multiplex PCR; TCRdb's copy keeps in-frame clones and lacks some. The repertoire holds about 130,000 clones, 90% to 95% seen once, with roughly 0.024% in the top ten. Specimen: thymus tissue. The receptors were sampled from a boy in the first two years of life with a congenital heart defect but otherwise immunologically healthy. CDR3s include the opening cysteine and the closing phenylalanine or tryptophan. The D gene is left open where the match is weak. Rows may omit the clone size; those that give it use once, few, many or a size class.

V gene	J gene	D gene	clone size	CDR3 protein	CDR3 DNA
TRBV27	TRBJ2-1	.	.	CASTPNSYNEQFF	TGTGCCAGCACCCCTAACAGCTACAATGAGCAGTTCTTC
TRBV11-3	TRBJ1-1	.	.	CASSDRLETTEAFF	TGTGCCAGCAGCGACAGACTGGAGACCACTGAAGCTTTCTTT
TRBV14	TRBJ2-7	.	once	CASSRTFYSYEQYF	TGTGCCAGCAGCCGTACATTTTACTCCTACGAGCAGTACTTC
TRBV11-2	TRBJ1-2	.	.	CASSSRGAAGTGLYGYTF	TGTGCCAGCAGCTCGAGGGGGGCGGCAGGGACCGGACTCTATGGCTACACCTTC
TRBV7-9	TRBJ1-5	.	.	CASSSNRDQPQHF	TGTGCCAGCAGCTCGAACAGGGACCAGCCCCAGCATTTT
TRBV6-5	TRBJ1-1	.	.	CASSPLPREGEAFF	TGTGCCAGCAGTCCCTTGCCGAGGGAGGGTGAAGCTTTCTTT
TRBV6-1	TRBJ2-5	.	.	CASSEGSPSPETQYF	TGTGCCAGCAGTGAGGGTAGTCCTAGTCCGGAGACCCAGTACTTC
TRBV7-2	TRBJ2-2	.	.	CASSLRGDAGELFF	TGTGCCAGCAGCTTAAGGGGGGACGCCGGGGAGCTGTTTTTT
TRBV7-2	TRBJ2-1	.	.	CASSLESSTYNEQFF	TGTGCCAGCAGCTTAGAATCTAGTACTTACAATGAGCAGTTCTTC
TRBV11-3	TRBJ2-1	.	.	CASSLERNEQFF	TGTGCCAGCAGCTTAGAGAGGAATGAGCAGTTCTTC
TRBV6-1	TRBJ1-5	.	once	CASSESGQYSNQPQHF	TGTGCCAGCAGTGAATCCGGGCAGTATAGCAATCAGCCCCAGCATTTT
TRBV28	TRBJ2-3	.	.	CASSPRTDTQYF	TGTGCCAGCAGTCCCCGCACAGATACGCAGTATTTT
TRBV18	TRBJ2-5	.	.	CASSLGTYQETQYF	TGTGCCAGCTCACTTGGGACTTATCAAGAGACCCAGTACTTC
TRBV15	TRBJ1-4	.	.	CATSRVNTRDELFF	TGTGCCACCAGCAGAGTGAATACCCGGGACGAACTGTTTTTT
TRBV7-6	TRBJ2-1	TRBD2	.	CASSLNGRGGRDEQFF	TGTGCCAGCAGCTTAAACGGGAGGGGGGGCCGAGATGAGCAGTTCTTC
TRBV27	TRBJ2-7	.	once	CASRSGLSSYEQYF	TGTGCCAGCAGATCGGGACTTAGCTCCTACGAGCAGTACTTC
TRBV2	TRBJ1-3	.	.	CASRPIQTGNTIYF	TGTGCCAGCAGGCCGATACAGACTGGAAACACCATATATTTT